This record looks at one T cell receptor beta chain sequence and its context. This CDR3 comprises 21 residues. V was pared by 1 base and J by 3 bases, with 21 bases of the junction left unmatched. The germline CDR1 and CDR2 sequences are SGHVS and FQNEAQ. The data were produced by immunoSEQ multiplex PCR, yet TCRdb's version contains in-frame clones alone and is incomplete. Of 450,000 to 650,000 clones listed, around 82% were seen once; the top ten hold 0.013%. The record originates from a study of shared T cell receptors in the human thymus. These data also featured in a second study, about human thymus T cells. That study adds: Thymus specimens were resections from corrective heart surgery. Highly overlapping thymic repertoires in unrelated individuals were reported by related research.

Sequenced sample: thymocytes. The receptor's source is a boy younger than two with a congenital heart defect. V usage is TRBV7-8 and J usage is TRBJ2-1, with 7 bases lining up with TRBD1. CDR3 nucleotide sequence: TGTGCCAGCAGCTTAGACGCGGACAGGCTGTGTGGTAGCCCCTTCTACAATGAGCAGTTCTTC. It encodes CASSLDADRLCGSPFYNEQFF.